Reported below is one T cell receptor beta chain. TCR beta rearrangements were amplified from peripheral blood genomic DNA. Multiplex touch-down PCR with TRB-A/B primers amplified rearranged V-D-J TRB sequences. TCRdb re-analysed the multiplex PCR reads in MiXCR, keeping a single row per CDR3 protein. The table shows 1,500 to 2,000 distinct CDR3 sequences, with less than 25% occurring only once. Germline V gene sequence: CDR1 SGHRS, CDR2 YFSETQ. Trimming removed 5 bases at V and 0 bases at J, with 20 bases between. The CDR3 runs 18 residues. The entry originates in a study of T cell repertoires in aging, cancer and after chemotherapy.

This TCR was recovered from a human donor with a solid tumor. The sequenced material came from blood. The chain employs TRBV5-1 and TRBJ2-2, with a possible D match to TRBD1 (6 bases). In nucleotides, the CDR3 is TGCGCCAGCAGTCAGGGGAGAGGGGCTACTTCGAACACCGGGGAGCTGTTTTTT. Translation gives CASSQGRGATSNTGELFF.